Listed here is a single T cell receptor beta chain. From germline, CDR1 is SGHRS and CDR2 YFSETQ. CDR3 size: 16 residues. V lost 3 bases and J 7 bases, leaving 22 bases between the germline ends. This specimen belongs to a study of shared T cell receptors in the human thymus. Sequencing used immunoSEQ multiplex PCR; TCRdb keeps in-frame clones, though not all of them. The table includes about 730,000 clones, approximately 85% detected once. The data were also submitted as part of a second study, on human thymus T cells. That source adds: Thymic material originated from resections removed in the course of corrective heart surgery. The authors found apparently biased V and J gene usage in thymic and blood repertoires. Thymic repertoires of unrelated individuals were reported in related research to overlap highly.

This sequence was found in a girl less than two years old with a congenital heart defect. The chain employs TRBV5-1 and TRBJ1-1, with TRBD1 as a possible D gene (5 bases). Sequenced input: thymocytes. Written as DNA, the CDR3 is TGCGCCAGCAGCTACCCCCGAGAAGGGGAGGGGAATGAAGCTTTCTTT. Translation: CASSYPREGEGNEAFF. The whole variable domain, filled in from reference TRBV5-1 and TRBJ1-1, reads KAGVTQTPRYLIKTRGQQVTLSCSPISGHRSVSWYQQTPGQGLQFLFEYFSETQRNKGNFPGRFSGRQFSNSRSEMNVSTLELGDSALYLCASSYPREGEGNEAFFGQGTRLTVV.